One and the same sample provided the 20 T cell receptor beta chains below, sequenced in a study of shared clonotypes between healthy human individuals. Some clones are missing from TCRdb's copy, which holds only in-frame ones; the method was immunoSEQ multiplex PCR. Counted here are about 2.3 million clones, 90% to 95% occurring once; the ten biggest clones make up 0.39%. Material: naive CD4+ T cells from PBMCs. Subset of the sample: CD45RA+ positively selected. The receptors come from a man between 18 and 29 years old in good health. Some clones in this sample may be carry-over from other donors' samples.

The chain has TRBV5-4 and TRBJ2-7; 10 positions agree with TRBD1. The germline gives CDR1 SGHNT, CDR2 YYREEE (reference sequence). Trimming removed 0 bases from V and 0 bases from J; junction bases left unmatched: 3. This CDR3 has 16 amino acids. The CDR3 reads CASSLVRDRGSYEQYF. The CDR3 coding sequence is TGTGCCAGCAGCTTGGTGAGGGACAGGGGCTCCTACGAGCAGTACTTC.

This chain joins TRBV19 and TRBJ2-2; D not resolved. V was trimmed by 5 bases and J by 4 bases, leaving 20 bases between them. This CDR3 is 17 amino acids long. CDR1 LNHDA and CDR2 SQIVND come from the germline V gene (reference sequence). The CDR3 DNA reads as TGTGCCAGTAGTCCTTTGCGACAAAGGGCGCGCACCGGGGAGCTGTTTTTT. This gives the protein CASSPLRQRARTGELFF.

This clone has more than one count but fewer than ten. The CDR3 sequence is CASSSFSGQFNTIYF. CDR3 DNA sequence: TGTGCCAGCAGCTCGTTCTCAGGACAGTTCAACACCATATATTTT. The V gene is TRBV7-9, the J gene TRBJ1-3; possible D gene TRBD1, 6 bases. V dropped 4 bases and J dropped 7 bases, with 17 bases sitting between them. Germline CDR1 is SEHNR and CDR2 is FQNEAQ (reference sequence). The CDR3 totals 15 residues.

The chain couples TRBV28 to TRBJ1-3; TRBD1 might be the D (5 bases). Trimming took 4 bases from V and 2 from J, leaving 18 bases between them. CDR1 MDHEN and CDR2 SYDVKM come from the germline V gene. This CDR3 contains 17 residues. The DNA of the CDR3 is TGTGCCAGCAGTTCGAACCCCGGGACTGCAACTGGAAACACCATATATTTT. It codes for CASSSNPGTATGNTIYF.

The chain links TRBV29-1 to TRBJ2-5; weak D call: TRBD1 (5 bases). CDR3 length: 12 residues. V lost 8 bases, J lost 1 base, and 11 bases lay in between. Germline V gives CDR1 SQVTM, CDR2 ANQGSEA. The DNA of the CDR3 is TGCAGCTCCCGTGGGGCCCAAGAGACCCAGTACTTC. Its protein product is CSSRGAQETQYF.

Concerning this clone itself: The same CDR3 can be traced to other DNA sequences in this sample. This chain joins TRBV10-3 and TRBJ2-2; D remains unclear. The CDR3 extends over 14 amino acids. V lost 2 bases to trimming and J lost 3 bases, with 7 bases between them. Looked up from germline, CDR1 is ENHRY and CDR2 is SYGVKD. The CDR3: CAISEGRDTGELFF. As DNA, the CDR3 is TGTGCCATCAGTGAGGGGCGCGACACCGGGGAGCTGTTTTTT.

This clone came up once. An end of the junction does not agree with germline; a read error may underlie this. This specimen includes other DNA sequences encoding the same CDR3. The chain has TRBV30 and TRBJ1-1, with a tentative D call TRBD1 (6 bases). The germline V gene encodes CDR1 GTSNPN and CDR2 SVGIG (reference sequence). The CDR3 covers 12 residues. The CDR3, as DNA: TGTGCCGGACGCCGGGACATCACTGAGGCTTTCTTT. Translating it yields CAGRRDITEAFF.

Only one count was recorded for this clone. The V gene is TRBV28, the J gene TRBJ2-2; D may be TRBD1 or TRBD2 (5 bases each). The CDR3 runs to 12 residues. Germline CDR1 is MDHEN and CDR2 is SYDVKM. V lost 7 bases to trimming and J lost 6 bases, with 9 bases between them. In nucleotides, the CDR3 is TGTGCCAGCAACGGGGACGCCGGGGAGCTGTTTTTT. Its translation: CASNGDAGELFF. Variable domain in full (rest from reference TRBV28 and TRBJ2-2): DVKVTQSSRYLVKRTGEKVFLECVQDMDHENMFWYRQDPGLGLRLIYFSYDVKMKEKGDIPEGYSVSREKKERFSLILESASTNQTSMYLCASNGDAGELFFGEGSRLTVL.

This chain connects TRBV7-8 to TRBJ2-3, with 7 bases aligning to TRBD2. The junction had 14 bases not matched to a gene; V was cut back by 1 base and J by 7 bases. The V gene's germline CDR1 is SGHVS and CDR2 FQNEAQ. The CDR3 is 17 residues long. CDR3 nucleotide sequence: TGTGCCAGCAGCTTAGTAAAGGGACTACCCAGCCCCAATACGCAGTATTTT. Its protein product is CASSLVKGLPSPNTQYF.

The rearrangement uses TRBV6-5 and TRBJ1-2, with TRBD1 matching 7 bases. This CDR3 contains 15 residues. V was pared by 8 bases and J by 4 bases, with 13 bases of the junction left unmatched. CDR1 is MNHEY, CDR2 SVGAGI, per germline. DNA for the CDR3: TGTGCCAGCGCGACAGGGTTAAGCCCCAGCTATGGCTACACCTTC. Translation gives CASATGLSPSYGYTF.

Written as DNA, the CDR3 is TGTGCCAGCAGCTTAGTGGGGGGGAGGAGCTCCTACAATGAGCAGTTCTTC. This translates into CASSLVGGRSSYNEQFF. This chain links TRBV7-2 with TRBJ2-1; 7 bases line up with TRBD2. The CDR3 loop spans 17 amino acids. The germline gives CDR1 SGHTA, CDR2 FQGNSA. Germline trimming cut 1 base from V and 0 bases from J; bases unmatched to any gene: 6.

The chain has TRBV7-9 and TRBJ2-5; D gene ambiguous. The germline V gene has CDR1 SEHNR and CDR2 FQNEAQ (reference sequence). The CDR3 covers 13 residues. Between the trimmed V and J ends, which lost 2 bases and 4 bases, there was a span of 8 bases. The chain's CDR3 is CASSLITLETQYF. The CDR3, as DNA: TGTGCCAGCAGCTTAATCACCCTAGAGACCCAGTACTTC.

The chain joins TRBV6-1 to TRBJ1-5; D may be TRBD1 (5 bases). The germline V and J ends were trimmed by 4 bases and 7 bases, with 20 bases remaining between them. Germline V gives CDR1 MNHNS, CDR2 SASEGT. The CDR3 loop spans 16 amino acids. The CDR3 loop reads CASSASSGGSGQPQHF. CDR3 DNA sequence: TGTGCCAGCAGTGCTTCCTCGGGGGGATCGGGACAGCCCCAGCATTTT.

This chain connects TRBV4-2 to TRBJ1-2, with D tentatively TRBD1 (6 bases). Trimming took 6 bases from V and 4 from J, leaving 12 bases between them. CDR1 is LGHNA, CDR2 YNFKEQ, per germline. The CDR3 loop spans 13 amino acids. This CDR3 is CASRNTGIYGYTF. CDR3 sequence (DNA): TGTGCCAGCAGAAACACAGGGATCTATGGCTACACCTTC.

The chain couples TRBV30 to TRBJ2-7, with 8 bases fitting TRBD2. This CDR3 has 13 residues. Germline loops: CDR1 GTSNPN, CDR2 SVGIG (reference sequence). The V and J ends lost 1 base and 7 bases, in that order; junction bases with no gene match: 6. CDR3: CAWSGLAGREQYF. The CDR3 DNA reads TGTGCCTGGAGTGGGTTAGCGGGGCGAGAGCAGTACTTC.

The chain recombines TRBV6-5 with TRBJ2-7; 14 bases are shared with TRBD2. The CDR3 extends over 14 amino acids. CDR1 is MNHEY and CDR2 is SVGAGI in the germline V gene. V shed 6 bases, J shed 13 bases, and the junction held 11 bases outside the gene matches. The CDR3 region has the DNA TGTGCCAGCAGACGCGCCGGGACTAGCGGGAGAGTTTACTTC. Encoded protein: CASRRAGTSGRVYF.

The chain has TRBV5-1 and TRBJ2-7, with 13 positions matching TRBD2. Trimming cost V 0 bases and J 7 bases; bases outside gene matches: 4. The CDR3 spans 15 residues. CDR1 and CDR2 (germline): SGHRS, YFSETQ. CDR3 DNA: TGCGCCAGCAGCTTGGGGACTAGCGGGAGTAGAGAGCAGTACTTC. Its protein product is CASSLGTSGSREQYF.

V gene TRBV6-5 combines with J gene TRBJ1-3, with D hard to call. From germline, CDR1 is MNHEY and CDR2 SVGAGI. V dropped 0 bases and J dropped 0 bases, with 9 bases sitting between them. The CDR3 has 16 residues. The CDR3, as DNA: TGTGCCAGCAGTTACTCGAGACCGGTCTCTGGAAACACCATATATTTT. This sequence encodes CASSYSRPVSGNTIYF.

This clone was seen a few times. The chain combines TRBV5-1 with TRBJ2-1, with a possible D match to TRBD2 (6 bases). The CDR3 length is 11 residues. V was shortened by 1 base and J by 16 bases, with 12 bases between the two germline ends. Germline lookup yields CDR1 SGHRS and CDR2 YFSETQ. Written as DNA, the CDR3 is TGCGCCAGCAGCTTGACGGGAGAACAATTCTTC. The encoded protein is CASSLTGEQFF.

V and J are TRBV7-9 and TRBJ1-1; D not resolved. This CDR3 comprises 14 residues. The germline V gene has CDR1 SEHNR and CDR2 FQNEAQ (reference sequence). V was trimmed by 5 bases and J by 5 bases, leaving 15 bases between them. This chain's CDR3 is CASSRNELGTEAFF. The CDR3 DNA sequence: TGTGCCAGCAGCCGAAATGAGTTAGGGACTGAAGCTTTCTTT.